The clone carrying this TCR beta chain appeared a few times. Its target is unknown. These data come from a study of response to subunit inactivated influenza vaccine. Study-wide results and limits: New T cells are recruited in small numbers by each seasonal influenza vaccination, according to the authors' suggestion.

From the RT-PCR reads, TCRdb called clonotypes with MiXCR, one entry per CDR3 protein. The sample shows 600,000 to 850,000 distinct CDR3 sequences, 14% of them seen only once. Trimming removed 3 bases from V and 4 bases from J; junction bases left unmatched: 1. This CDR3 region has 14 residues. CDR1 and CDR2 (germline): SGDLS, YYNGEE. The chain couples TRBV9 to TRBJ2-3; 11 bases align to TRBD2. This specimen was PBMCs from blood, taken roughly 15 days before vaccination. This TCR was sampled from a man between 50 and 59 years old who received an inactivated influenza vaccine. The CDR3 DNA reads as TGTGCCAGCAGCGCTAGCGGGAGGCCAGATACGCAGTATTTT. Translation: CASSASGRPDTQYF.